A single sample is the source of the 27 T cell receptor beta chains below, sequenced in a study of shared clonotypes between healthy human individuals. Assay: immunoSEQ multiplex PCR; the TCRdb copy retains only in-frame clones and omits some. The table lists approximately 530,000 clones, around 96% of them singletons. Specimen: naive CD4+ T cells sorted from blood. Specified subset: CD45RA+ positively selected. Receptors were obtained from a woman in her thirties in good health.

This chain uses TRBV7-9 with TRBJ1-6; D remains ambiguous. Germline CDR1 is SEHNR and CDR2 is FQNEAQ (reference sequence). There are 13 residues in the CDR3. V lost 4 bases and J lost 9, with 10 bases in between. The CDR3 DNA follows: TGTGCCAGCAGCTCGCTTATAGGTTCACCCCTCCACTTT. Translated: CASSSLIGSPLHF. The variable domain in full, completed from reference TRBV7-9 and TRBJ1-6, reads DTGVSQNPRHKITKRGQNVTFRCDPISEHNRLYWYRQTLGQGPEFLTYFQNEAQLEKSRLLSDRFSAERPKGSFSTLEIQRTEQGDSAMYLCASSSLIGSPLHFGNGTRLTVT.

This clone occurred once. This chain uses TRBV2 with TRBJ2-1; D may correspond to TRBD1 or TRBD2 (5 bases each). The CDR3 runs to 14 residues. V dropped 3 bases and J dropped 7 bases, with 13 bases sitting between them. Per germline, CDR1 SNHLY and CDR2 FYNNEI. The CDR3 protein is CASSDGAPGNEQFF. DNA for the CDR3: TGTGCCAGCAGTGACGGGGCCCCGGGGAATGAGCAGTTCTTC. The whole variable domain, remainder taken from reference TRBV2 and TRBJ2-1, is EPEVTQTPSHQVTQMGQEVILRCVPISNHLYFYWYRQILGQKVEFLVSFYNNEISEKSEIFDDQFSVERPDGSNFTLKIRSTKLEDSAMYFCASSDGAPGNEQFFGPGTRLTVL.

The CDR3 region has the DNA TGTGCCACCAGCAGAGATCGGGGGCCAGAGACCCAGTACTTC. Translating it yields CATSRDRGPETQYF. The chain recombines TRBV15 with TRBJ2-5; D is tentatively TRBD1 or TRBD2 (6 bases each). This CDR3 is 14 amino acids long. The V end was cut by 0 bases, the J end by 4 bases, with 9 bases between. The germline gives CDR1 LNHNV, CDR2 YYDKDF (reference sequence). The full variable domain, rest sourced from reference TRBV15 and TRBJ2-5, is DAMVIQNPRYQVTQFGKPVTLSCSQTLNHNVMYWYQQKSSQAPKLLFHYYDKDFNNEADTPDNFQSRRPNTSFCFLDIRSPGLGDTAMYLCATSRDRGPETQYFGPGTRLLVL.

The rearrangement uses TRBV28 and TRBJ2-7; D call uncertain. The CDR3 contains 13 residues. CDR1 is MDHEN, CDR2 SYDVKM, per germline. The V end was cut by 4 bases, the J end by 4 bases, with 11 bases between. The CDR3 region has the DNA TGTGCCAGCAGTTCGGTTAACGGGTACGAGCAGTACTTC. Its protein is CASSSVNGYEQYF. Filled out from reference TRBV28 and TRBJ2-7, the complete variable domain reads DVKVTQSSRYLVKRTGEKVFLECVQDMDHENMFWYRQDPGLGLRLIYFSYDVKMKEKGDIPEGYSVSREKKERFSLILESASTNQTSMYLCASSSVNGYEQYFGPGTRLTVT.

The DNA for the CDR3 is TGCGCCAGCAGCCAACCTACCCACAGGGGCGGCCAAGAGACCCAGTACTTC. As protein: CASSQPTHRGGQETQYF. This sequence joins TRBV4-1 and TRBJ2-5; TRBD1 matches 7 bases. This CDR3 contains 17 residues. Germline trimming cut 2 bases from V and 1 base from J; bases unmatched to any gene: 10. Germline V CDR1 and CDR2: MGHRA, YSYEKL.

Comments on this clone: Other nucleotide sequences from this sample produce the same CDR3. The rearrangement links TRBV18 to TRBJ2-7; D is possibly TRBD1 or TRBD2 (7 bases each). The CDR3 totals 15 residues. Germline V lookup: CDR1 KGHSH, CDR2 LQKENI. V was trimmed by 2 bases and J by 1 base, leaving 12 bases between them. CDR3 coding DNA: TGTGCCAGCTCACCAGGGCAGGGGGGGTCCTACGAGCAGTACTTC. It specifies CASSPGQGGSYEQYF.

This chain connects TRBV5-6 to TRBJ2-2; D uncertain. CDR3 size: 16 residues. V dropped 0 bases and J dropped 0 bases, with 9 bases sitting between them. Looked up from germline, CDR1 is SGHDT and CDR2 is YYEEEE. The CDR3 region is CASSLVKSANTGELFF. In DNA form, the CDR3 reads TGTGCCAGCAGCTTGGTTAAGAGCGCGAACACCGGGGAGCTGTTTTTT.

The gene calls are TRBV27 and TRBJ1-2, with 10 bases lining up with TRBD1. The CDR3 has 17 amino acids. Trimming removed 2 bases from V and 2 bases from J; junction bases left unmatched: 8. Germline V gene sequence: CDR1 MNHEY, CDR2 SMNVEV (reference sequence). The CDR3 DNA reads as TGTGCCAGCAGTTTAAATCGGGGACAGGGGTTCAACTATGGCTACACCTTC. Translating it yields CASSLNRGQGFNYGYTF.

This clone has only one observation. This chain uses TRBV4-1 with TRBJ1-5; D might be TRBD1 (6 bases). Trimming shortened V by 6 bases and J by 0 bases, and 12 bases separated the two germline ends. Germline CDR1 and CDR2: MGHRA and YSYEKL. There are 15 residues in the CDR3. The CDR3 here is CASRQQGNSNQPQHF. CDR3 sequence (DNA): TGCGCCAGCAGGCAACAGGGAAATAGCAATCAGCCCCAGCATTTT.

This sequence joins TRBV29-1 and TRBJ1-5; 9 bases match TRBD1. The CDR3 sequence is 14 residues long. The V segment lost 7 bases and the J segment 1 base; nucleotides outside the gene matches: 5. CDR1 is SQVTM and CDR2 is ANQGSEA in the germline V gene. This CDR3 is CSATGTGSNQPQHF. Here the CDR3 DNA reads TGCAGCGCTACCGGGACAGGGAGCAATCAGCCCCAGCATTTT.

The gene calls are TRBV19 and TRBJ1-2; D is possibly TRBD1 (5 bases). CDR3 length equals 14 residues. From germline, CDR1 is LNHDA and CDR2 SQIVND (reference sequence). The V gene lost 0 bases and the J gene lost 7 bases, with 12 bases spanning the gap. CDR3 residues: CASSIDGTFGGYTF. The CDR3 coding sequence is TGTGCCAGTAGTATAGACGGGACCTTCGGTGGCTACACCTTC.

This clone came up once. This chain joins TRBV7-2 and TRBJ2-7; TRBD1 matches at 7 bases. V was clipped by 1 base and J by 2 bases; unmatched bases: 5. The CDR3 contains 15 residues. CDR1 is SGHTA, CDR2 FQGNSA, per germline. The chain's CDR3 is CASSLGRGPAYEQYF. Written as DNA, the CDR3 is TGTGCCAGCAGCTTAGGTAGGGGGCCGGCCTACGAGCAGTACTTC.

This sequence joins TRBV6-1 and TRBJ1-2, with 9 bases identical to TRBD1. With V trimmed by 8 bases and J by 8 bases, 12 bases remained unmatched. CDR1 MNHNS and CDR2 SASEGT come from the germline V gene. The CDR3 sequence is 14 residues long. CDR3 in DNA: TGTGCCAGCGTTGTAACCGGGACAGGGCACGGCTACACCTTC. Its translation: CASVVTGTGHGYTF.

This chain joins TRBV2 and TRBJ2-7; TRBD2 is a possible D gene (6 bases). Germline CDR1 SNHLY, CDR2 FYNNEI. V lost 6 bases and J lost 3, with 18 bases in between. The CDR3 contains 15 residues. CDR3 nucleotides: TGTGCCAGCAGCGCGCGGGGATTTGAAGGCTACGAGCAGTACTTC. Protein: CASSARGFEGYEQYF.

This chain links TRBV6-6 with TRBJ1-2, with D possibly matching TRBD1 (5 bases). V was cut by 5 bases and J by 7 bases, with 11 bases left in between. The CDR3 runs 12 residues. Germline CDR1 MNHNY, CDR2 SVGAGI (reference sequence). The CDR3 sequence is CASSPQQGGYTF. CDR3 bases: TGTGCCAGCAGTCCCCAGCAGGGTGGCTACACCTTC.

The V and J genes are TRBV7-8 and TRBJ1-5, with D maybe TRBD1 (6 bases). This CDR3 is 12 amino acids long. The germline V and J ends were trimmed by 7 bases and 4 bases, with 8 bases remaining between them. Germline V gene lookup returns CDR1 SGHVS and CDR2 FQNEAQ. The CDR3 sequence: CASTTGNQPQHF. DNA of the CDR3: TGTGCCAGCACTACAGGGAATCAGCCCCAGCATTTT. The whole variable domain, filled in from reference TRBV7-8 and TRBJ1-5, reads GAGVSQSPRYKVAKRGQDVALRCDPISGHVSLFWYQQALGQGPEFLTYFQNEAQLDKSGLPSDRFFAERPEGSVSTLKIQRTQQEDSAVYLCASTTGNQPQHFGDGTRLSIL.

This chain uses TRBV6-1 with TRBJ2-7, with 7 positions matching TRBD1. The germline gives CDR1 MNHNS, CDR2 SASEGT. The junction had 8 bases not matched to a gene; V was cut back by 2 bases and J by 4 bases. The CDR3 consists of 15 residues. This CDR3 is CASSEWDRTEYEQYF. The CDR3, as DNA: TGTGCCAGCAGTGAATGGGACAGAACGGAGTACGAGCAGTACTTC.

This chain links TRBV6-6 with TRBJ1-1; D is perhaps TRBD1 (5 bases). V was shortened by 7 bases and J by 0 bases, with 18 bases between the two germline ends. The CDR3 is 16 amino acids. In germline, CDR1 is MNHNY, CDR2 SVGAGI (reference sequence). In nucleotides, the CDR3 is TGTGCCAGCATCCCTAGCCGGGGGGGGTTGAACACTGAAGCTTTCTTT. It is translated as CASIPSRGGLNTEAFF.

In its sample, this clone was seen once. The V call is TRBV6-6, the J call TRBJ1-4; TRBD1 matches 7 bases. This CDR3 spans 14 amino acids. J gave up 5 bases and V 2 bases, and 2 bases lay outside the gene matches. Germline V gives CDR1 MNHNY, CDR2 SVGAGI (reference sequence). CDR3 sequence reads: CASSYRGPNEKLFF. DNA for the CDR3: TGTGCCAGCAGTTACAGGGGGCCGAATGAAAAACTGTTTTTT.

The gene calls are TRBV28 and TRBJ1-3; D may be TRBD1 (6 bases). This CDR3 contains 15 residues. V dropped 6 bases and J dropped 0 bases, with 12 bases sitting between them. CDR1 and CDR2 (germline): MDHEN, SYDVKM. Here the CDR3 DNA reads TGTGCCAGCAGGGGGGCGGAGTTCTCTGGAAACACCATATATTTT. Translating it yields CASRGAEFSGNTIYF.

This clone was observed a single time. The V gene is TRBV7-9, the J gene TRBJ2-7, with 7 nucleotides matching TRBD2. J lost 6 bases, V lost 5 bases, and 13 bases had no gene match. Per germline, CDR1 SEHNR and CDR2 FQNEAQ (reference sequence). The CDR3 runs 15 residues. The CDR3 bases are TGTGCCAGCAGCCCGTTAGGAGGGAGGGCAGGCGAGCAGTACTTC. Amino acid sequence: CASSPLGGRAGEQYF.

The chain employs TRBV27 and TRBJ2-7, with D unclear. V was shortened by 1 base and J by 2 bases, with 9 bases between the two germline ends. CDR1 is MNHEY and CDR2 is SMNVEV in the germline V gene (reference sequence). This CDR3 has 14 amino acids. This CDR3 reads CASSLLVPPYEQYF. Here the CDR3 DNA reads TGTGCCAGCAGTTTATTGGTACCCCCCTACGAGCAGTACTTC.

The chain recombines TRBV13 with TRBJ2-5; D ambiguous. CDR3 length: 13 residues. Between the trimmed V and J ends, which lost 5 bases and 5 bases, there was a span of 12 bases. Germline V CDR1 and CDR2: PRHDT, FYEKMQ (reference sequence). CDR3 nucleotide sequence: TGTGCCAGCAGCATTAGTGTAGGCGAGACCCAGTACTTC. Translated: CASSISVGETQYF.

The J gene is TRBJ1-1, the V gene TRBV18; D gene unclear. Trimming took 5 bases from V and 4 from J, leaving 14 bases between them. Germline values: CDR1 KGHSH, CDR2 LQKENI. The CDR3 length is 14 residues. The CDR3, as DNA: TGTGCCAGCTCAAATGTGCAGGTCGGCACTGAAGCTTTCTTT. Protein product: CASSNVQVGTEAFF.

This chain connects TRBV28 to TRBJ1-4, with D maybe TRBD1 (6 bases). Trimming pared 4 bases from V and 4 bases from J, leaving 13 bases between. Germline V lookup: CDR1 MDHEN, CDR2 SYDVKM. CDR3 length: 15 amino acids. As DNA, the CDR3 is TGTGCCAGCAGTTCGCCGGGGGCTAATAATGAAAAACTGTTTTTT. This codes for CASSSPGANNEKLFF.

CDR3 coding DNA: TGTGCCAGCAGTAATCTAGCGGCCTACGAGCAGTACTTC. It encodes CASSNLAAYEQYF. The V gene is TRBV5-5, the J gene TRBJ2-7; TRBD2 matches 7 bases. The CDR3 spans 13 residues. Germline V gene lookup returns CDR1 SGHKS and CDR2 YYEKEE (reference sequence). V was clipped by 5 bases and J by 2 bases; unmatched bases: 4.

The rearrangement joins TRBV29-1 to TRBJ2-7; 9 positions agree with TRBD1. V was pared by 6 bases and J by 7 bases, with 16 bases of the junction left unmatched. Germline-derived CDR1 and CDR2 are SQVTM and ANQGSEA. This CDR3 is built from 15 residues. The CDR3 is CSVAGGQGAAREQYF. The CDR3 DNA reads as TGCAGCGTCGCTGGGGGACAGGGCGCCGCTCGGGAGCAGTACTTC.